This is a list of T cell receptor beta chains from one sample in a study of PD-1 blockade in classical Hodgkin lymphoma. TCRdb keeps only in-frame clones here, not all; method: immunoSEQ multiplex PCR. The repertoire holds tens of thousands of clones, with roughly four fifths as singletons. The sequenced sample was peripheral blood mononuclear cells (PBMCs), obtained before the fourth cycle of nivolumab. The receptor set was obtained from a human donor with classical Hodgkin lymphoma. Each CDR3 is given with its conserved first and last residue. A D gene is named only where the DNA matches it firmly. Not all rows give a size; the values are once, few, many and, for expanded clones, a class.

TRBJ1-5,-,11,-,TRBV7-6,TGTGCCAGCAGCCCCCCCTTGGCCCAGCATTTT,CASSPPLAQHF
TRBJ2-4,-,19,-,TRBV19,TGTGCCAGTAGTATCCCGAGACTGGGGCTAGTTGGAATCAAAAACATTCAGTACTTC,CASSIPRLGLVGIKNIQYF
TRBJ2-5,-,12,-,TRBV28,TGTGCCAGCAGTTCCAACCGGGAGACCCAGTACTTC,CASSSNRETQYF
TRBJ2-3,-,15,-,TRBV6-1,TGTGCCAGCAGTGAAGTTTACGAAAACACAGATACGCAGTATTTT,CASSEVYENTDTQYF
TRBJ2-2,-,16,TRBD1,TRBV7-9,TGTGCCAGCAGCTCAAGGGACAGGGTAATAACCGGGGAGCTGTTTTTT,CASSSRDRVITGELFF
TRBJ1-4,-,14,-,TRBV5-1,TGCGCCAGCAGCTTGGCCGGACAGCATGAAAAACTGTTTTTT,CASSLAGQHEKLFF
TRBJ2-3,-,15,TRBD2,TRBV5-3,TGTGCCAGAAGGCAGACTAGCGGAAACTCAGATACGCAGTATTTT,CARRQTSGNSDTQYF
TRBJ1-2,-,14,TRBD1,TRBV28,TGTGCCAGCAGTTCGACAGGGAATGGCTATGGCTACACCTTC,CASSSTGNGYGYTF
TRBJ2-5,-,13,-,TRBV6-5,TGTGCCAGCAGTTACTCGACGGGCAGGTCCCAGTACTTC,CASSYSTGRSQYF
TRBJ1-6,-,12,-,TRBV19,TGTGCCAGTAGTCTTGGGGGTTCACCCCTCCACTTT,CASSLGGSPLHF
TRBJ2-7,-,12,-,TRBV5-5,TGTGCCAGCAGCGAGACACGTTACGAGCAGTACTTC,CASSETRYEQYF
TRBJ2-2,-,16,TRBD2,TRBV7-2,TGTGCCAGCAGCTTAGTCGGTACTAGCGGGGCCGGGGAGCTGTTTTTT,CASSLVGTSGAGELFF
TRBJ1-2,-,11,-,TRBV20-1,TGCAGTGCAGCCCCTCCCTATGGCTACACCTTC,CSAAPPYGYTF
TRBJ1-5,-,17,-,TRBV10-2,TGCGCCAGCAGTGATCTGACCGGGCCTTATAGCAATCAGCCCCAGCATTTT,CASSDLTGPYSNQPQHF
TRBJ1-2,few,14,-,TRBV25-1,TGTGCCAGCAGGGCCCCCGGGGCGGACTATGGCTACACCTTC,CASRAPGADYGYTF
TRBJ2-3,-,15,TRBD2,TRBV10-3,TGTGCCATCAGTGTGGGGGGGTCGTCATCAGATACGCAGTATTTT,CAISVGGSSSDTQYF
TRBJ1-5,-,15,TRBD1,TRBV28,TGTGCCAGCAGTTCCGGACAGGGGGAGTCTCAGCCCCAGCATTTT,CASSSGQGESQPQHF
TRBJ1-4,-,16,-,TRBV7-9,TGTGCCAGCAGCTTACCCGGGACCCAGGCTAATGAAAAACTGTTTTTT,CASSLPGTQANEKLFF
TRBJ2-3,few,13,TRBD1,TRBV7-2,TGTGCCAGCAGGCATCGACAGGGGAACACGCAGTATTTT,CASRHRQGNTQYF
TRBJ1-2,-,13,-,TRBV7-2,TGTGCCAGCAGCTTAGCAGGGGCCTATGGCTACACCTTC,CASSLAGAYGYTF